These 9 T cell receptor beta chains share one sample of origin, sequenced in a study of blood T cell repertoires in COVID-19. Libraries were prepared by immunoSEQ multiplex PCR; TCRdb keeps only in-frame clonotypes and omits some of them. The sample has under 300,000 clones, 75% to 95% seen once. Specimen: PBMCs or T cells enriched from blood (not recorded which). Source of these receptors: a woman in her late teens or twenties who had recovered from COVID-19.

This chain joins TRBV5-1 and TRBJ2-7; TRBD2 aligns across 8 bases. The CDR3 runs 14 residues. The V segment lost 2 bases and the J segment 4 bases; nucleotides outside the gene matches: 5. CDR1 and CDR2 (germline): SGHRS, YFSETQ. The CDR3 is CASSLAGEAYEQYF. CDR3 DNA: TGCGCCAGCAGCTTAGCGGGAGAGGCTTACGAGCAGTACTTC.

The chain has TRBV5-1 and TRBJ1-1; D unclear. V was pared by 7 bases and J by 0 bases, with 10 bases between. The germline gives CDR1 SGHRS, CDR2 YFSETQ. The CDR3 extends over 13 amino acids. The DNA of the CDR3 is TGCGCCAGCTCCTCCGAGGTGAACACTGAAGCTTTCTTT. Its translation: CASSSEVNTEAFF.

This chain uses TRBV19 with TRBJ2-7, with a possible D match to TRBD1 (5 bases). The CDR3 length is 17 residues. V dropped 3 bases and J dropped 0 bases, with 18 bases sitting between them. CDR1 is LNHDA, CDR2 SQIVND, per germline (reference sequence). CDR3 DNA: TGTGCCAGTAGTATTGGGGCTCGGGCCGAGACCTCCTACGAGCAGTACTTC. This gives the protein CASSIGARAETSYEQYF.

This chain joins TRBV14 and TRBJ1-1; 7 nucleotides agree with TRBD1. Per the germline V gene, CDR1 is SGHDN and CDR2 is FVKESK. This CDR3 comprises 17 residues. Unmatched junction bases numbered 19, after V lost 4 bases and J lost 8 bases. DNA of the CDR3: TGTGCCAGCAGCCGAAAGGGGGCGAGTTTGGGCGCGGTAGAAGCTTTCTTT. Its translation is CASSRKGASLGAVEAFF.

This clone was recorded many times. The rearrangement uses TRBV19 and TRBJ1-2, with a possible D match to TRBD1 (6 bases). There are 13 residues in the CDR3. Germline-derived CDR1 and CDR2 are LNHDA and SQIVND (reference sequence). V was clipped by 1 base and J by 7 bases, with 10 bases between them. The chain's CDR3 is CASSIADRTGYTF. For the CDR3, the DNA is TGTGCCAGTAGTATAGCCGACAGGACTGGCTACACCTTC.

The V call is TRBV3-1 (or the pseudogene TRBV3-2), the J call TRBJ1-1; no definite D call. V shed 3 bases and J shed 6 bases, with 14 bases lying between them. Germline-derived CDR1 and CDR2 are LGHDT and YNNKEL (reference sequence). The CDR3 has 14 residues. The CDR3 DNA is TGTGCCAGCAGCCAGGGGAGCAGGCATCCTGAAGCTTTCTTT. This sequence encodes CASSQGSRHPEAFF.

This chain links TRBV5-1 with TRBJ2-5; 7 bases align to TRBD1. This CDR3 has 15 residues. V trimming: 0 bases; J trimming: 3 bases; junction bases outside the gene matches: 5. Germline CDR1 reads SGHRS; CDR2 reads YFSETQ. As DNA, the CDR3 is TGCGCCAGCAGCTTGGAACAGGGGTTGAAAGAGACCCAGTACTTC. Translated, it gives CASSLEQGLKETQYF. Full variable domain (missing parts from reference TRBV5-1 and TRBJ2-5): KAGVTQTPRYLIKTRGQQVTLSCSPISGHRSVSWYQQTPGQGLQFLFEYFSETQRNKGNFPGRFSGRQFSNSRSEMNVSTLELGDSALYLCASSLEQGLKETQYFGPGTRLLVL.

This chain joins TRBV6-4 and TRBJ2-1; 8 bases are a match to TRBD2. The J segment lost 6 bases and the V segment lost 2 bases, leaving 3 bases of the junction unmatched. This CDR3 has 14 residues. Looked up from germline, CDR1 is MRHNA and CDR2 is SNTAGT. The CDR3 reads CASSDGLAGNEQFF. The CDR3 DNA is TGTGCCAGCAGTGACGGGCTAGCGGGCAATGAGCAGTTCTTC.

V is TRBV6-2 or TRBV6-3 and J is TRBJ1-2; D gene uncertain. V was cut by 6 bases and J by 8 bases, with 13 bases left in between. The CDR3 covers 12 residues. CDR1 MNHEY and CDR2 SVGEGT come from the germline V gene. The CDR3 reads CASSHSVRGYTF. The DNA of the CDR3 is TGTGCCAGCAGCCACTCTGTGAGGGGCTACACCTTC.